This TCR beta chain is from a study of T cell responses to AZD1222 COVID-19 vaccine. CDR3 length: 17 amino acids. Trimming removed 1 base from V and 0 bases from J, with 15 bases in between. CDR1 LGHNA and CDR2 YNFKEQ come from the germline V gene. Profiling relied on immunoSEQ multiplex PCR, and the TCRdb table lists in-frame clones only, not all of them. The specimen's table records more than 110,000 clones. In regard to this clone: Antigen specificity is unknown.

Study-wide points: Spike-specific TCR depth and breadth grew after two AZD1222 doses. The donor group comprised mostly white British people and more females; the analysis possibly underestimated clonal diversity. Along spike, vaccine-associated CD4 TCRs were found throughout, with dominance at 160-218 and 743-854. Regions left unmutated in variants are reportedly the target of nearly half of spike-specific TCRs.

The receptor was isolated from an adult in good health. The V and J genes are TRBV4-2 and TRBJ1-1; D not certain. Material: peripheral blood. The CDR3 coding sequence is TGTGCCAGCAGCCAAGGTAGTGAACAGCCCATGAACACTGAAGCTTTCTTT. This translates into CASSQGSEQPMNTEAFF.